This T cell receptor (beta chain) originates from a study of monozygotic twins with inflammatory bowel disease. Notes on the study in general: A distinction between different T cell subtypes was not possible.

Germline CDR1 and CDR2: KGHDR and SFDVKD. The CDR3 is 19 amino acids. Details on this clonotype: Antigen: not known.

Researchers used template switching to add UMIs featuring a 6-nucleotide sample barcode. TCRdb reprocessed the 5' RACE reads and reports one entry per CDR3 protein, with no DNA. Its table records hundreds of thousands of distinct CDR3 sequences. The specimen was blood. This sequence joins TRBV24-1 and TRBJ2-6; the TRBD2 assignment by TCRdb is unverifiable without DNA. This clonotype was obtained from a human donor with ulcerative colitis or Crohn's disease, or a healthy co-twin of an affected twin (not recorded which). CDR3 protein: CATSDFSGSPFSGANVLTF.